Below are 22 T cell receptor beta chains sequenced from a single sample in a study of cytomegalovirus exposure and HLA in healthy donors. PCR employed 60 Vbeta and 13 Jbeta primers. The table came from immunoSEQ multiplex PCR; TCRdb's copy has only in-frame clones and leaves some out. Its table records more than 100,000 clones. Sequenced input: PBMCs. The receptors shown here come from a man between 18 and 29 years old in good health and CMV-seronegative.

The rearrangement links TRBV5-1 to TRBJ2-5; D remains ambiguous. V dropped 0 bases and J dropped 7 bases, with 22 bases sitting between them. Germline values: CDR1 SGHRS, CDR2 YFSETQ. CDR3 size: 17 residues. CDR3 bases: TGCGCCAGCAGCTTGGGAGGCATCGGCACCATATATGGGACCCAGTACTTC. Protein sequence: CASSLGGIGTIYGTQYF.

The CDR3 DNA follows: TGTGCCAGCAGCCACCAAGGGGGCTGGGATGGCTACACCTTC. Its protein product is CASSHQGGWDGYTF. The J gene is TRBJ1-2, the V gene TRBV5-6; 7 bases are a match to TRBD1. The CDR3 spans 14 residues. Germline V gene lookup returns CDR1 SGHDT and CDR2 YYEEEE. Germline trimming cut 4 bases from V and 6 bases from J; bases unmatched to any gene: 9. The full variable domain, completed using reference TRBV5-6 and TRBJ1-2, is DAGVTQSPTHLIKTRGQQVTLRCSPKSGHDTVSWYQQALGQGPQFIFQYYEEEERQRGNFPDRFSGHQFPNYSSELNVNALLLGDSALYLCASSHQGGWDGYTFGSGTRLTVV.

Here the CDR3 reads CAWSQGSSYNEQFF. For the CDR3, the DNA is TGTGCCTGGAGTCAGGGTAGCTCCTACAATGAGCAGTTCTTC. The chain employs TRBV30 and TRBJ2-1; TRBD1 is a possible D gene (5 bases). Per the germline V gene, CDR1 is GTSNPN and CDR2 is SVGIG (reference sequence). Trimming pared 2 bases from V and 0 bases from J, leaving 8 bases between. This CDR3 comprises 14 residues.

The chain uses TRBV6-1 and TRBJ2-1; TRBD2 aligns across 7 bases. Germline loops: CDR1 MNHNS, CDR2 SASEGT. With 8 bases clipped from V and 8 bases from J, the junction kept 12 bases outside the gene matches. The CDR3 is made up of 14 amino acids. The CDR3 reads CASRREGPGHEQFF. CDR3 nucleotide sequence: TGTGCCAGCCGGAGGGAGGGCCCGGGGCATGAGCAGTTCTTC.

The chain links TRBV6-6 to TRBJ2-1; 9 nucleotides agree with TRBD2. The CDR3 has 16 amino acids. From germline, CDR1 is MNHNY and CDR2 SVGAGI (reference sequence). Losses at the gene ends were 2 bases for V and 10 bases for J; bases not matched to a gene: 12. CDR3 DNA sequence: TGTGCCAGCAGTTACCCCGGGGGCGGGGGGGCGGACGAGCAGTTCTTC. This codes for CASSYPGGGGADEQFF.

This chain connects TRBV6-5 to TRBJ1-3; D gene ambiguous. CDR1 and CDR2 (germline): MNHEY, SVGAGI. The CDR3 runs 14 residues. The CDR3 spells CATRSRPSGNTIYF. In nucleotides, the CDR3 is TGTGCGACACGAAGCAGGCCCTCTGGAAACACCATATATTTT.

The CDR3 DNA is TGTGCCAGCAGCACGGGACAGGGCTACGAGCAGTACTTC. This gives the protein CASSTGQGYEQYF. The gene calls are TRBV7-2 and TRBJ2-7, with TRBD1 identical over 9 bases. This CDR3 is built from 13 residues. Trimming took 5 bases from V and 3 from J; bases not matched to a gene: 2. CDR1 and CDR2 from the germline V gene are SGHTA and FQGNSA.

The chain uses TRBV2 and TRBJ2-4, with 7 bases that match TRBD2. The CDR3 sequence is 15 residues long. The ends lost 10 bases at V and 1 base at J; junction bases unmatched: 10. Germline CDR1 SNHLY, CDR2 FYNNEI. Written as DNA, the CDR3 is TGTGCCATCATGTCGGTGGGGGGGGCCAAAAACATTCAGTACTTC. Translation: CAIMSVGGAKNIQYF.

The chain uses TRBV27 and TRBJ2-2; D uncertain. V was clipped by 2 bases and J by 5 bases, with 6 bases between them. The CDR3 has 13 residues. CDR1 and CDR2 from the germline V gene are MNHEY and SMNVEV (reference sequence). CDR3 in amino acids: CASSLKLTGELFF. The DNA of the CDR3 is TGTGCCAGCAGTTTAAAGCTAACCGGGGAGCTGTTTTTT.

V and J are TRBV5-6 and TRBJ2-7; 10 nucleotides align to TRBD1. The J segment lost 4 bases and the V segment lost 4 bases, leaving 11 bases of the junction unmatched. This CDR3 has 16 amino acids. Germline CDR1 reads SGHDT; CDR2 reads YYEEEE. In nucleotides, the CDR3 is TGTGCCAGCAGCCTCCGACAGGGGGCTTTAAGTTACGAGCAGTACTTC. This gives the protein CASSLRQGALSYEQYF.

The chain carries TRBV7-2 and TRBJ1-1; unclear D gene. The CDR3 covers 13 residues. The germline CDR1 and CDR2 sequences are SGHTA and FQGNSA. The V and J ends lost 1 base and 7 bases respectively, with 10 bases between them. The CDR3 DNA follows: TGTGCCAGCAGCTTAGGGATTGGAGTTGAAGCTTTCTTT. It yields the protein CASSLGIGVEAFF.

The CDR3 sequence: CASSYDRRKLFF. CDR3 coding DNA: TGTGCCAGCAGCTACGACAGGAGGAAACTGTTTTTT. The chain joins TRBV2 to TRBJ1-4; D might be TRBD1 (6 bases). Trimming removed 6 bases from V and 11 bases from J, with 13 bases in between. CDR1 is SNHLY and CDR2 is FYNNEI in the germline V gene. This CDR3 is built from 12 residues.

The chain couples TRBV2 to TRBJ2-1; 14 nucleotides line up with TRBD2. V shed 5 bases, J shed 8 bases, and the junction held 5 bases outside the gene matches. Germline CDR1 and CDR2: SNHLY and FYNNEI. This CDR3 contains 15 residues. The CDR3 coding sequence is TGTGCCAGCAGTCCCGGGACTAGCGGGAGAGATGAGCAGTTCTTC. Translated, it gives CASSPGTSGRDEQFF.

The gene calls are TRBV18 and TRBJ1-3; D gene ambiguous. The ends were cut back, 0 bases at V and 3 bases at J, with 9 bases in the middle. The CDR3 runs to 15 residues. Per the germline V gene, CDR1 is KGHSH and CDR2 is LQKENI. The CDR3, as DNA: TGTGCCAGCTCACCACCTTCACAGAATGGAAACACCATATATTTT. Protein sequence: CASSPPSQNGNTIYF.

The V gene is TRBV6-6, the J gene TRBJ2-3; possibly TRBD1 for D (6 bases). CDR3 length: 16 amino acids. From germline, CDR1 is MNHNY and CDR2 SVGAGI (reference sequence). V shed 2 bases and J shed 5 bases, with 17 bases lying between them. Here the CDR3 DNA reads TGTGCCAGCAGTTACGTATCGGGAATAGGGGGAGATACGCAGTATTTT. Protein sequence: CASSYVSGIGGDTQYF.

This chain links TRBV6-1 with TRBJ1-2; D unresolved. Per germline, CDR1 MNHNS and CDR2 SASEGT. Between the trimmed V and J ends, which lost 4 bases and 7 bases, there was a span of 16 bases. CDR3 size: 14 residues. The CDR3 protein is CASSVPPPHFGYTF. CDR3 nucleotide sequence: TGTGCCAGCAGTGTCCCCCCGCCCCACTTTGGCTACACCTTC.

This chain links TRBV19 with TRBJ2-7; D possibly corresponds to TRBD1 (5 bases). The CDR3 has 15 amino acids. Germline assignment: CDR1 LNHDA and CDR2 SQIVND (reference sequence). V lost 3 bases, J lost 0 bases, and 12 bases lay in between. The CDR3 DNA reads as TGTGCCAGTAGTATCAGACAGATATCCTCCTACGAGCAGTACTTC. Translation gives CASSIRQISSYEQYF.

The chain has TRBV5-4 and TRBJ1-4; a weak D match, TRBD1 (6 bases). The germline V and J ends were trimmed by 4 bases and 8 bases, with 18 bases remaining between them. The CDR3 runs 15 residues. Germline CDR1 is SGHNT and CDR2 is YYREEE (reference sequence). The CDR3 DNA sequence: TGTGCCAGCAGCCTGAACAGGGCTTCCGGGGAAAAACTGTTTTTT. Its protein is CASSLNRASGEKLFF.

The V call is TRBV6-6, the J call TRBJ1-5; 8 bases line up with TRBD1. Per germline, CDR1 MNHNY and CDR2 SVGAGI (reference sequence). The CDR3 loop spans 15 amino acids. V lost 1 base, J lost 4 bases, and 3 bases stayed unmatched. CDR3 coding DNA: TGTGCCAGCAGTTACTTAGACAGGGGTAATCAGCCCCAGCATTTT. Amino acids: CASSYLDRGNQPQHF.

CDR3 loop: CASSEAPGSTDTQYF. DNA of the CDR3: TGTGCCAGCAGTGAAGCGCCCGGGAGCACAGATACGCAGTATTTT. The chain uses TRBV6-1 and TRBJ2-3; no reliable D call. Per the germline V gene, CDR1 is MNHNS and CDR2 is SASEGT. V lost 0 bases to trimming and J lost 0 bases, with 7 bases between them. The CDR3 loop spans 15 amino acids.

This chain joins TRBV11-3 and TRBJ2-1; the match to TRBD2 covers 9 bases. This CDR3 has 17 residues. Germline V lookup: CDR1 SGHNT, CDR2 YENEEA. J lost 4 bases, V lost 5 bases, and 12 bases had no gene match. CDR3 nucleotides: TGTGCCAGCAGCCCTAGGGCTAGCGGGACGGGGTACAATGAGCAGTTCTTC. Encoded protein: CASSPRASGTGYNEQFF.

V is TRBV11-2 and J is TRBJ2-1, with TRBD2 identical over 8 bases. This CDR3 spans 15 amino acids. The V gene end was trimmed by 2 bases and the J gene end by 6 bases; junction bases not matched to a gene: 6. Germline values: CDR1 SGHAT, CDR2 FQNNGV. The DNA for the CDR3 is TGTGCCAGCAGCTTAACCGGGAGGGCCGGCAATGAGCAGTTCTTC. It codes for CASSLTGRAGNEQFF.